This T cell receptor beta chain stems from a study of OX40 agonist ivuxolimab in advanced cancers. Study overall: The dose of intravenous ivuxolimab that patients received every 2 weeks ranged from 0.01 to 10 mg/kg. Mean age around 60 years, range about 20 to 85; approximately 83% male.

Here immunoSEQ multiplex PCR was the method, and the copy in TCRdb shows in-frame clones only, minus some. The table shows 65,000 to 85,000 clones, with roughly 91% occurring only once. Trimming cost V 3 bases and J 0 bases, with 14 bases left between them. Germline V gene data show CDR1 as LNHDA and CDR2 as SQIVND (reference sequence). The CDR3 is 16 residues long. Regarding this clone: The antigen is undetermined.

Notes on the study in general: Relative to CD4+, CD8+ T cells held more expanded clones on average.

The input for sequencing was CD4+ or CD8+ T cells sorted from blood, taken in a trial of the OX40 agonist ivuxolimab. This clonotype originated in an adult with an advanced solid tumor such as melanoma, head and neck, liver or kidney cancer. This rearrangement joins TRBV19 to TRBJ1-1; no clear D. CDR3 sequence (DNA): TGTGCCAGTAGTATGGGAGTCGGGGTAATGAACACTGAAGCTTTCTTT. As protein: CASSMGVGVMNTEAFF.